The 23 T cell receptor beta chains in this list originate from one sample, sequenced in a study of immune cell composition in non-small cell lung cancer. The assay was immunoSEQ multiplex PCR, and TCRdb's table has in-frame clones only and misses some. This sample carries 1,500 to 2,000 clones, 80% to 85% of them seen once, and the ten largest clones take 9% to 10%. Sequenced material: lung tumor tissue. The receptors come from a human donor with non-small cell lung cancer.

V usage is TRBV10-2 and J usage is TRBJ1-5; no clear D. This CDR3 contains 13 residues. Germline V lookup: CDR1 WSHSY, CDR2 SAAADI. Deletions cut 6 bases from V and 1 base from J, with 7 bases between. The CDR3, as DNA: TGCGCCAGCAGCACCGGGAGCAATCAGCCCCAGCATTTT. Residues: CASSTGSNQPQHF.

The chain joins TRBV7-2 to TRBJ2-5, with D maybe TRBD2 (5 bases). Trimming left V 2 bases short and J 5 bases short, with 9 bases between. The CDR3 loop spans 13 amino acids. Per germline, CDR1 SGHTA and CDR2 FQGNSA. CDR3 residues: CASSLRREETQYF. The CDR3 DNA is TGTGCCAGCAGCTTAAGAAGGGAGGAGACCCAGTACTTC. The full variable domain, in which reference TRBV7-2 and TRBJ2-5 provide the parts outside the CDR3, is GAGVSQSPSNKVTEKGKDVELRCDPISGHTALYWYRQSLGQGLEFLIYFQGNSAPDKSGLPSDRFSAERTGGSVSTLTIQRTQQEDSAVYLCASSLRREETQYFGPGTRLLVL.

This clone was detected only once. The chain employs TRBV27 and TRBJ2-1, with 13 bases aligning to TRBD2. The junction had 12 bases not matched to a gene; V was cut back by 5 bases and J by 2 bases. The CDR3 has 19 amino acids. CDR1 and CDR2 from the germline V gene are MNHEY and SMNVEV (reference sequence). CDR3 sequence reads: CASSPTGTSGTRPYNEQFF. In nucleotides, the CDR3 is TGTGCCAGCAGTCCTACAGGGACTAGCGGGACAAGGCCCTACAATGAGCAGTTCTTC.

The CDR3, as DNA: TGTGCCAGCAGTTTTGGGACAGGACCCTACGAGCAGTACTTC. This codes for CASSFGTGPYEQYF. The chain is built from TRBV27 and TRBJ2-7, with 8 bases matching TRBD1. CDR1 and CDR2 (germline): MNHEY, SMNVEV (reference sequence). This CDR3 region has 14 residues. With 3 bases clipped from V and 2 bases from J, the junction kept 3 bases outside the gene matches.

The chain links TRBV2 to TRBJ2-1, with TRBD2 matching over 11 bases. There are 15 residues in the CDR3. V shed 6 bases, J shed 4 bases, and the junction held 5 bases outside the gene matches. The germline V gene has CDR1 SNHLY and CDR2 FYNNEI. The DNA of the CDR3 is TGTGCCAGCAGGACGGGACTAGCGGAATACAATGAGCAGTTCTTC. Translated, it gives CASRTGLAEYNEQFF.

This clone was seen once. This chain joins TRBV28 and TRBJ2-1, with 13 bases lining up with TRBD2. Germline CDR1 is MDHEN and CDR2 is SYDVKM. CDR3 size: 16 residues. J gave up 4 bases and V 4 bases, and 4 bases lay outside the gene matches. CDR3 nucleotides: TGTGCCAGCAGTTCCCAGGGACTAGCGGGGTACAATGAGCAGTTCTTC. It codes for CASSSQGLAGYNEQFF.

The chain joins TRBV28 to TRBJ1-2, with D uncertain. V was cut by 5 bases and J by 8 bases, with 21 bases left in between. This CDR3 contains 15 residues. Germline V gene data show CDR1 as MDHEN and CDR2 as SYDVKM. DNA of the CDR3: TGTGCCAGCAGTCTTGTCCCTAGTCTAAGCGGGGGCTACACCTTC. Translated, it gives CASSLVPSLSGGYTF.

A few counts support this clone. The chain employs TRBV7-9 and TRBJ2-2, with a tentative D call TRBD1 (6 bases). V was clipped by 6 bases and J by 6 bases, with 11 bases between them. The germline V gene encodes CDR1 SEHNR and CDR2 FQNEAQ (reference sequence). The CDR3 totals 13 residues. The CDR3 here is CASRLQGPGELFF. The CDR3 DNA follows: TGTGCCAGCAGACTTCAGGGGCCCGGGGAGCTGTTTTTT. Supplemented by reference TRBV7-9 and TRBJ2-2, the full variable domain reads DTGVSQNPRHKITKRGQNVTFRCDPISEHNRLYWYRQTLGQGPEFLTYFQNEAQLEKSRLLSDRFSAERPKGSFSTLEIQRTEQGDSAMYLCASRLQGPGELFFGEGSRLTVL.

This clone was recorded a few times. This chain joins TRBV19 and TRBJ1-1; the D is unclear. CDR1 and CDR2 (germline): LNHDA, SQIVND (reference sequence). The CDR3 has 14 amino acids. V gave up 3 bases and J gave up 1 base, with 9 bases separating them. Written as DNA, the CDR3 is TGTGCCAGTAGTATGTCAGCGACGAACACTGAAGCTTTCTTT. Encoded protein: CASSMSATNTEAFF.

The gene calls are TRBV19 and TRBJ2-5, with 9 bases that match TRBD1. V lost 3 bases, J lost 1 base, and 3 bases stayed unmatched. The V gene's germline CDR1 is LNHDA and CDR2 SQIVND (reference sequence). The CDR3 sequence is 15 residues long. The DNA of the CDR3 is TGTGCCAGTAGTATCGGACAGGGGACCCAAGAGACCCAGTACTTC. It yields the protein CASSIGQGTQETQYF.

The J gene is TRBJ2-7, the V gene TRBV10-3, with D possibly TRBD1 on 5 matching bases. V was shortened by 6 bases and J by 5 bases, with 11 bases between the two germline ends. This CDR3 has 12 amino acids. The germline V gene encodes CDR1 ENHRY and CDR2 SYGVKD. CDR3 nucleotides: TGTGCCATCAGCACCCAGGGTAACGAGCAGTACTTC. Protein: CAISTQGNEQYF.

The chain couples TRBV7-9 to TRBJ2-2; 10 positions agree with TRBD2. CDR1 is SEHNR and CDR2 is FQNEAQ in the germline V gene (reference sequence). The CDR3 is made up of 15 amino acids. V shed 1 base and J 7 bases; nucleotides not matched to a gene: 3. CDR3 region: CASSLGGLANGELFF. The CDR3 DNA is TGTGCCAGCAGCTTAGGGGGACTAGCGAACGGGGAGCTGTTTTTT.

This chain uses TRBV30 with TRBJ2-3, with TRBD2 identical over 10 bases. V dropped 6 bases and J dropped 4; count of bases not matched to a gene: 16. CDR3 size: 17 residues. Germline-derived CDR1 and CDR2 are GTSNPN and SVGIG (reference sequence). The CDR3 coding sequence is TGTGCCTGCAGACGGGTACCGGGACTAGCGTATGCAGATACGCAGTATTTT. This encodes CACRRVPGLAYADTQYF.

In this sample, this clone turned up once. V usage is TRBV19 and J usage is TRBJ1-1; TRBD1 might be the D (5 bases). The V and J ends lost 5 bases and 6 bases respectively, with 13 bases between them. The CDR3 runs to 13 residues. CDR1 is LNHDA and CDR2 is SQIVND in the germline V gene (reference sequence). CDR3 amino acids: CASSPRGSPEAFF. The CDR3 nucleotides read TGTGCCAGTAGTCCAAGGGGTTCACCTGAAGCTTTCTTT.

The genes are TRBV5-1 and TRBJ2-7; TRBD2 agrees at 10 bases. The CDR3 spans 15 residues. Germline CDR1 SGHRS, CDR2 YFSETQ. Germline trimming cut 0 bases from V and 1 base from J; bases unmatched to any gene: 1. The CDR3 DNA is TGCGCCAGCAGCTTGGGGACTAGCGGTTCCTACGAGCAGTACTTC. Translated, it gives CASSLGTSGSYEQYF.

V usage is TRBV19 and J usage is TRBJ1-6, with 7 bases lining up with TRBD1. In germline, CDR1 is LNHDA, CDR2 SQIVND (reference sequence). V shed 4 bases and J 6 bases; nucleotides not matched to a gene: 3. The CDR3 is 14 amino acids. DNA of the CDR3: TGTGCCAGTAGTAGAAGGGACAGTAATTCACCCCTCCACTTT. This sequence encodes CASSRRDSNSPLHF.

The chain carries TRBV5-1 and TRBJ2-5, with a weak D call TRBD2 (7 bases). This CDR3 spans 16 amino acids. V lost 0 bases, J lost 2 bases, and 14 bases lay in between. Germline V gives CDR1 SGHRS, CDR2 YFSETQ. CDR3 bases: TGCGCCAGCAGCTTGGCCATGGGGAGGGGGCAAGAGACCCAGTACTTC. Encoded protein: CASSLAMGRGQETQYF.

The V gene is TRBV9, the J gene TRBJ2-7; tentatively, D is TRBD2 (6 bases). The ends were cut back, 0 bases at V and 4 bases at J, with 14 bases in the middle. This CDR3 is built from 15 residues. Germline CDR1 is SGDLS and CDR2 is YYNGEE. The CDR3 spells CASSVVAEGGYEQYF. The CDR3 DNA reads TGTGCCAGCAGCGTAGTTGCGGAAGGAGGGTACGAGCAGTACTTC.

J is TRBJ2-7 and V is TRBV5-1, with D unclear. V lost 0 bases to trimming and J lost 4 bases, with 11 bases between them. CDR3 length: 14 residues. CDR1 and CDR2 (germline): SGHRS, YFSETQ. In DNA, the CDR3 is TGCGCCAGCAGCTTGGGAGACGGAGCATACGAGCAGTACTTC. It encodes CASSLGDGAYEQYF.

The chain carries TRBV27 and TRBJ2-3, with D maybe TRBD1 (7 bases). Germline V lookup: CDR1 MNHEY, CDR2 SMNVEV (reference sequence). The CDR3 totals 18 residues. Trimming left V 2 bases short and J 0 bases short, with 18 bases between. The CDR3 reads CASSLTGDDRASTDTQYF. The DNA for the CDR3 is TGTGCCAGCAGTTTAACGGGAGATGACAGGGCGAGCACAGATACGCAGTATTTT.

This sequence joins TRBV18 and TRBJ1-4, with 7 bases matching TRBD1. Germline V lookup: CDR1 KGHSH, CDR2 LQKENI. V was clipped by 6 bases and J by 7 bases; unmatched bases: 8. CDR3 length equals 14 residues. This CDR3 is CASSPPTGREKLFF. CDR3 nucleotides: TGTGCCAGCTCGCCTCCGACAGGGCGTGAAAAACTGTTTTTT.

The chain links TRBV5-1 to TRBJ2-2, with 8 bases identical to TRBD2. Germline CDR1 reads SGHRS; CDR2 reads YFSETQ. Unmatched junction bases numbered 11, after V lost 0 bases and J lost 4 bases. CDR3 length equals 18 residues. The CDR3, as DNA: TGCGCCAGCAGCTTGGGGCCCGGGACTAGAGGAAGCACCGGGGAGCTGTTTTTT. This translates into CASSLGPGTRGSTGELFF.

V usage is TRBV29-1 and J usage is TRBJ2-1; 9 bases are a match to TRBD2. The length of the CDR3 is 15 residues. From germline, CDR1 is SQVTM and CDR2 ANQGSEA. V was clipped by 4 bases and J by 1 base; unmatched bases: 5. The CDR3 coding sequence is TGCAGCGTTGGCTCCGCGGGGGGGTCCTACAATGAGCAGTTCTTC. It codes for CSVGSAGGSYNEQFF.